One sample yielded the 8 T cell receptor beta chains listed below, sequenced in a study of CXCR3-negative and CXCR3-positive naive CD8 T cells. Study observations and caveats: TRB CDR3s of CXCR3-positive naive cells were more hydrophobic than those of CXCR3-negative naive cells.

No cognate antigen is known for these TCRs. TRB cDNA was prepared as libraries by UMI-labeled 5' RACE. TCRdb reprocessed the 5' RACE reads; each CDR3 protein has one entry and no DNA is given. The sample features about 150,000 distinct CDR3 sequences, with approximately 0.46% in its top ten. The sequenced sample was naive CXCR3+ CD8+ T cells from blood. Subset meaning: CD45RO-CCR7+CD27+CD95- naive CD8+ T cells expressing CXCR3 (TNR3+). The receptors shown here come from a human donor in good health. Some clones in this sample may be carry-over from other donors' samples.

The chain uses TRBV25-1 and TRBJ2-1; lacking DNA, the TRBD1 call made by TCRdb goes unchecked. In germline, CDR1 is MGHDK, CDR2 SYGVNS. This CDR3 is 14 amino acids long. The CDR3 loop reads CASRPGTGWNEEFF.

The rearrangement uses TRBV12-3 or TRBV12-4 and TRBJ1-1. This CDR3 spans 15 amino acids. This CDR3 reads CASCFGPRVGTEAFF.

This chain uses TRBV11-2 with TRBJ1-4; TCRdb's D call of TRBD1 is untestable without DNA. Germline V gives CDR1 SGHAT, CDR2 FQNNGV. CDR3 length equals 14 residues. CDR3 sequence reads: CASSRTGANEKLFF.

The rearrangement uses TRBV21-1 and TRBJ2-5. TRBV21-1 constitutes a pseudogene. The CDR3 spans 14 residues. The CDR3 sequence: CASSKEHKWETQYF.

J is TRBJ2-7 and V is TRBV27; TCRdb's D call, TRBD1, is unchecked because there is no DNA. The CDR3 loop spans 15 amino acids. The germline V gene has CDR1 MNHEY and CDR2 SMNVEV (reference sequence). This chain's CDR3 is CASSSFLGQGYEQYF.

V gene TRBV7-9 combines with J gene TRBJ1-4. Per germline, CDR1 SEHNR and CDR2 FQNEAQ (reference sequence). The CDR3 runs 15 residues. The CDR3 spells CASTRDWPSNEKLFF.

The genes are TRBV4-1 and TRBJ2-7; the D call from TCRdb, TRBD2, cannot be confirmed without DNA. The CDR3 contains 17 residues. Germline V gives CDR1 MGHRA, CDR2 YSYEKL. The CDR3 loop reads CASSSSLVVGGTYEQYF.

The rearrangement links TRBV25-1 to TRBJ2-2. The CDR3 spans 13 residues. CDR1 is MGHDK and CDR2 is SYGVNS in the germline V gene. The CDR3 is CASSRHRTGELFF. Complete variable domain (other parts from reference TRBV25-1 and TRBJ2-2): EADIYQTPRYLVIGTGKKITLECSQTMGHDKMYWYQQDPGMELHLIHYSYGVNSTEKGDLSSESTVSRIRTEHFPLTLESARPSHTSQYLCASSRHRTGELFFGEGSRLTVL.